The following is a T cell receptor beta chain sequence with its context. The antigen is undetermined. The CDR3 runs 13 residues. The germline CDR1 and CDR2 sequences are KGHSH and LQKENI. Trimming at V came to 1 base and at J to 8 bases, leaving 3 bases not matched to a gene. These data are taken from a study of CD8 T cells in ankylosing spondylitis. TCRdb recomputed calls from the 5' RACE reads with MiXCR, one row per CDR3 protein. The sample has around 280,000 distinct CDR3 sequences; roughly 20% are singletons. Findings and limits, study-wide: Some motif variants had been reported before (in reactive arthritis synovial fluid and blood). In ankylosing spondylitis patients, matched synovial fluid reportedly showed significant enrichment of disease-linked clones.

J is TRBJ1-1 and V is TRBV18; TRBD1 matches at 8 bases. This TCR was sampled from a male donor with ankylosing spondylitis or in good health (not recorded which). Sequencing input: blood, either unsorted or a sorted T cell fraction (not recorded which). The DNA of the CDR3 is TGTGCCAGCTCACCACTGGGACAGGAAGAAGCTTTCTTT. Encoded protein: CASSPLGQEEAFF.